Included here is one TCR beta chain sequence, with context. This entry comes from a study of blood T cell repertoires in COVID-19. Study overall: The study drew acute and convalescent COVID-19 samples from the United States, Italy and Spain. Nucleic acid was either cDNA or gDNA, and it came from T cells, B-cell-depleted T cells, or PBMCs.

Original processing methods: How many nucleated cells were present was estimated from reference gene primer amplification. Measured with immunoSEQ multiplex PCR; TCRdb has only the in-frame clones, and not every one. The DNA gave D and trimming, while V, J and clone size come from that table. This sample has 310,000 or so clones, with around nine tenths found just once. This CDR3 is 15 amino acids long. Trimming left V 7 bases short and J 0 bases short, with 13 bases between. Germline V gene lookup returns CDR1 LNHDA and CDR2 SQIVND (reference sequence). Sequencing was done on a sample of peripheral blood. The V and J genes are TRBV19 and TRBJ1-5; tentative D call: TRBD1 (6 bases). The receptor comes from a man between 65 and 80 years old with acute or convalescent COVID-19. The CDR3 reads CASIEGGYSNQPQHF. The CDR3 DNA reads as TGTGCCAGTATCGAGGGGGGGTATAGCAATCAGCCCCAGCATTTT.